One sample yielded the 7 T cell receptor beta chains listed below, sequenced in a study of cytomegalovirus exposure and HLA in healthy donors. Both 60 Vbeta primers and 13 Jbeta primers went into the PCR. The data were produced by immunoSEQ multiplex PCR, yet TCRdb's version contains in-frame clones alone and is incomplete. The sample has under 150,000 clones, around four fifths seen once; the top ten hold about 11%. Sequencing input: PBMCs. The receptors shown here come from a male donor in good health and CMV-seropositive.

Regarding this clone: The limits of the CDR3 on the DNA are not certain, so only TCRdb's listed CDR3 is given. The CDR3 protein is CASSFGQGITEVFF. The chain carries TRBV13 and TRBJ1-1; TRBD1 is taken as the D call from the table, unchecked against the DNA. Germline loops: CDR1 PRHDT, CDR2 FYEKMQ (reference sequence). The CDR3 adds up to 14 amino acids, both ends counted.

The CDR3 coding sequence is TGTGCCAGTCGTCGAAAAGGGGTTGAAAAACTGTTTTTT. Residues: CASRRKGVEKLFF. The V and J genes are TRBV19 and TRBJ1-4, with D maybe TRBD1 (5 bases). The CDR3 is 13 amino acids. Germline values: CDR1 LNHDA, CDR2 SQIVND (reference sequence). The V end lost 8 bases, the J end lost 7 bases, and 14 bases lay between the germline ends. The full variable domain, rest sourced from reference TRBV19 and TRBJ1-4, is DGGITQSPKYLFRKEGQNVTLSCEQNLNHDAMYWYRQDPGQGLRLIYYSQIVNDFQKGDIAEGYSVSREKKESFPLTVTSAQKNPTAFYLCASRRKGVEKLFFGSGTQLSVL.

J is TRBJ1-1 and V is TRBV14; D perhaps matches TRBD1 (6 bases). With 4 bases removed from V and 3 bases from J, the gap between germline ends came to 15 bases. The CDR3 is made up of 15 amino acids. Germline CDR1 and CDR2: SGHDN and FVKESK. The CDR3 sequence: CASSLGHPGYTEAFF. The CDR3 coding sequence is TGTGCCAGCAGCCTGGGACACCCGGGGTACACTGAAGCTTTCTTT.

This clone was seen only a few times. The J gene is TRBJ2-2, the V gene TRBV6-5; D remains unclear. The CDR3 has 16 amino acids. Germline values: CDR1 MNHEY, CDR2 SVGAGI. The V end lost 4 bases, the J end lost 6 bases, and 18 bases lay between the germline ends. CDR3 sequence reads: CASSSTSGMAAGELFF. As DNA, the CDR3 is TGTGCCAGCAGTTCCACCTCGGGTATGGCAGCCGGGGAGCTGTTTTTT.

J is TRBJ2-5 and V is TRBV28; D is perhaps TRBD2 (6 bases). Trimming cost V 4 bases and J 2 bases, with 17 bases left between them. Germline loops: CDR1 MDHEN, CDR2 SYDVKM. This CDR3 contains 16 residues. The CDR3 reads CASSSPWGDGQETQYF. Written as DNA, the CDR3 is TGTGCCAGCAGTTCCCCTTGGGGGGACGGGCAAGAGACCCAGTACTTC.

V gene TRBV19 combines with J gene TRBJ1-4; D is uncertain. This CDR3 contains 14 residues. Germline lookup yields CDR1 LNHDA and CDR2 SQIVND (reference sequence). V lost 5 bases and J 4 bases, leaving 11 bases between the germline ends. The CDR3 region is CASSLRGGNEKLFF. The CDR3 region has the DNA TGTGCCAGTAGTCTGCGGGGAGGTAATGAAAAACTGTTTTTT.

The CDR3 region has the DNA TGCGCCAGCATTGTCCCGGGACTAGCGGGACCAAGCTCCTACAATGAGCAGTTCTTC. Amino acids: CASIVPGLAGPSSYNEQFF. The genes are TRBV10-1 and TRBJ2-1, with TRBD2 matching 13 bases. The V gene end was trimmed by 7 bases and the J gene end by 0 bases; junction bases not matched to a gene: 12. From germline, CDR1 is WNHNN and CDR2 SYGVQD (reference sequence). The CDR3 spans 19 residues.